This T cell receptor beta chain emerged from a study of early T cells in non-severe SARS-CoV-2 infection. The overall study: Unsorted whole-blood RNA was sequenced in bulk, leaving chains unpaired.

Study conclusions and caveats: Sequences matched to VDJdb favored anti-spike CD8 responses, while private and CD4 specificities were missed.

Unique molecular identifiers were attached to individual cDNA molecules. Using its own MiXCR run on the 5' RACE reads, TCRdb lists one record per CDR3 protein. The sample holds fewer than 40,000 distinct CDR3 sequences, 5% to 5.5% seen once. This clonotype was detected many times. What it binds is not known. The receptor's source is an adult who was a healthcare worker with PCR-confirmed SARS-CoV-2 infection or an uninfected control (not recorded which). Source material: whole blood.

CDR3 sequence reads: CASSLGLDSYEQYF. The CDR3 DNA follows: TGTGCCAGCAGTTTGGGGCTAGATTCCTACGAGCAGTACTTC. The genes are TRBV12-3 or TRBV12-4 and TRBJ2-7, with D perhaps matching TRBD1 (5 bases). Trimming cost V 3 bases and J 1 base, with 10 bases left between them. The CDR3 contains 14 residues.